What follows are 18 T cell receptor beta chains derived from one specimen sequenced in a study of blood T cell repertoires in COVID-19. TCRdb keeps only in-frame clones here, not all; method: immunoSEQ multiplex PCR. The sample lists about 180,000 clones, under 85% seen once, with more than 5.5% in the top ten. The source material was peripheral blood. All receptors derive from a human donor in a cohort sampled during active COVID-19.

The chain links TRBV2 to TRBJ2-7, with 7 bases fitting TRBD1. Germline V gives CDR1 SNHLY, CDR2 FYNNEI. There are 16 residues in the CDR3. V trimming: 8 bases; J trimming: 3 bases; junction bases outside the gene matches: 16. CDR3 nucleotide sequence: TGTGCCAGCTTTGGAGGTGAAGGGGGCCCGGTCTACGAGCAGTACTTC. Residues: CASFGGEGGPVYEQYF. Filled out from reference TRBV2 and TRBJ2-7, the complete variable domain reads EPEVTQTPSHQVTQMGQEVILRCVPISNHLYFYWYRQILGQKVEFLVSFYNNEISEKSEIFDDQFSVERPDGSNFTLKIRSTKLEDSAMYFCASFGGEGGPVYEQYFGPGTRLTVT.

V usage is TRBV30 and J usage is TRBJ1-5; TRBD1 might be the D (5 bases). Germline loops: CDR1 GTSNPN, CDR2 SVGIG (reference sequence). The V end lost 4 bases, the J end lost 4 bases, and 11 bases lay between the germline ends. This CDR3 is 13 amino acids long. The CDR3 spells CAWTGNGNQPQHF. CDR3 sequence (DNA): TGTGCCTGGACAGGGAATGGGAATCAGCCCCAGCATTTT.

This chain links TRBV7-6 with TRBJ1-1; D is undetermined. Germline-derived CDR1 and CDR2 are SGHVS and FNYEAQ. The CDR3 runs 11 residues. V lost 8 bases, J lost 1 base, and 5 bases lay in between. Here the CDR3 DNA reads TGTGCCAGCGGCACGAACACTGAAGCTTTCTTT. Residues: CASGTNTEAFF.

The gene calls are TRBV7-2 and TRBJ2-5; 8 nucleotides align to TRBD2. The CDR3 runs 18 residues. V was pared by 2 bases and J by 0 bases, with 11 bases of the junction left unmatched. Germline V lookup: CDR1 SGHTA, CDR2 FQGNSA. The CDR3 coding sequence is TGTGCCAGCAGCTTAAGCATTAGCGGGGCACGATACCAAGAGACCCAGTACTTC. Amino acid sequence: CASSLSISGARYQETQYF. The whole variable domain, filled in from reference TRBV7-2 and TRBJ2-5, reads GAGVSQSPSNKVTEKGKDVELRCDPISGHTALYWYRQSLGQGLEFLIYFQGNSAPDKSGLPSDRFSAERTGGSVSTLTIQRTQQEDSAVYLCASSLSISGARYQETQYFGPGTRLLVL.

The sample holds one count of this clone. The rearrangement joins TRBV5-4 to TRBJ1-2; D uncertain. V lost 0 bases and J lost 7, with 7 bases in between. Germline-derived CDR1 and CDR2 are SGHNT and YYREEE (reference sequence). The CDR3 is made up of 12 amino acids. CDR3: CASSLDGAGYTF. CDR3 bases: TGTGCCAGCAGCTTGGACGGAGCTGGCTACACCTTC.

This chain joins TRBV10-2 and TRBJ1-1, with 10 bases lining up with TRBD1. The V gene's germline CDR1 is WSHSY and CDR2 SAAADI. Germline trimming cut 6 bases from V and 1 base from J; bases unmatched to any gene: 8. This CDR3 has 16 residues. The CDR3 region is CASRYPGQGRNTEAFF. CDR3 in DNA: TGCGCCAGCAGATATCCGGGACAGGGGCGGAACACTGAAGCTTTCTTT.

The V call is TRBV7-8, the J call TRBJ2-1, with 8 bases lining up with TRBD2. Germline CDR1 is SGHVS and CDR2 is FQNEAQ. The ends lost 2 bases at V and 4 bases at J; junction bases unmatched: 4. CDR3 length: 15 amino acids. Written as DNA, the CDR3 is TGTGCCAGCAGCTTAAAGCGGGGGCTATACAATGAGCAGTTCTTC. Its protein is CASSLKRGLYNEQFF.

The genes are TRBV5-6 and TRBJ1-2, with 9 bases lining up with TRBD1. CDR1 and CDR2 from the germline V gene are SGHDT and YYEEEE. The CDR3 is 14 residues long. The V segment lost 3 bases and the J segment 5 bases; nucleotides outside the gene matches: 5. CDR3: CASSSGQGYYGYTF. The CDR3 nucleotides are TGTGCCAGCAGCTCGGGACAGGGATATTATGGCTACACCTTC.

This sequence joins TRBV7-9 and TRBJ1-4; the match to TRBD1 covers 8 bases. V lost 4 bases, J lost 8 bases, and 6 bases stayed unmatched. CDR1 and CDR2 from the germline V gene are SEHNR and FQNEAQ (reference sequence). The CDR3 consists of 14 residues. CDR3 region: CASSSQGDQEKLFF. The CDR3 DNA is TGTGCCAGCAGCTCACAGGGGGATCAGGAAAAACTGTTTTTT.

The CDR3 is CASSQSGGETQYF. CDR3 coding DNA: TGTGCCAGCAGCCAATCTGGAGGAGAGACCCAGTACTTC. The rearrangement links TRBV3-1 (or the pseudogene TRBV3-2) to TRBJ2-5; tentatively, D is TRBD2 (5 bases). The CDR3 contains 13 residues. With 2 bases removed from V and 4 bases from J, the gap between germline ends came to 8 bases. Germline CDR1 reads LGHDT; CDR2 reads YNNKEL (reference sequence).

The CDR3 sequence: CASSLRTSGGAGPDTQYF. In DNA form, the CDR3 reads TGTGCCAGCAGTCTTCGGACTAGCGGGGGGGCCGGGCCAGATACGCAGTATTTT. V gene TRBV27 combines with J gene TRBJ2-3; 15 bases fit TRBD2. Per germline, CDR1 MNHEY and CDR2 SMNVEV (reference sequence). The CDR3 sequence is 18 residues long. The V gene end was trimmed by 5 bases and the J gene end by 4 bases; junction bases not matched to a gene: 10.

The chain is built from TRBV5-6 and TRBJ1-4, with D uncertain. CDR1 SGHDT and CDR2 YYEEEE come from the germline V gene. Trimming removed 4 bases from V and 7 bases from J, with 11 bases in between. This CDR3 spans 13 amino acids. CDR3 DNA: TGTGCCAGCAGCCTTTGGGCCTCTGAAAAACTGTTTTTT. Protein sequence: CASSLWASEKLFF.

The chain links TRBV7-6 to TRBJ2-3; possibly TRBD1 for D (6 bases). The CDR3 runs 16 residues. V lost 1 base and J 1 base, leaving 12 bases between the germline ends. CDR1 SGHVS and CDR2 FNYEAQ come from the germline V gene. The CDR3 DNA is TGTGCCAGCAGCTTAGTGGGGGCTTGGGGCACAGATACGCAGTATTTT. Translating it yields CASSLVGAWGTDTQYF.

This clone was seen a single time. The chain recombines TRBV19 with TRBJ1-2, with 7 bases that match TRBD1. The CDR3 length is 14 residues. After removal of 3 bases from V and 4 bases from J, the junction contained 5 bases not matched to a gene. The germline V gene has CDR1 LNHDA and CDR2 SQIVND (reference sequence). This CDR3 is CASSMGQSFYGYTF. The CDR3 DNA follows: TGTGCCAGTAGTATGGGACAGTCCTTCTATGGCTACACCTTC.

In nucleotides, the CDR3 is TGTGCCAGCAGCCTCTCAAGGGGGAACACTGAAGCTTTCTTT. Protein product: CASSLSRGNTEAFF. This chain uses TRBV4-2 with TRBJ1-1, with a weak D call TRBD1 (5 bases). The CDR3 is made up of 14 amino acids. Per the germline V gene, CDR1 is LGHNA and CDR2 is YNFKEQ. Trimming pared 4 bases from V and 1 base from J, leaving 10 bases between.

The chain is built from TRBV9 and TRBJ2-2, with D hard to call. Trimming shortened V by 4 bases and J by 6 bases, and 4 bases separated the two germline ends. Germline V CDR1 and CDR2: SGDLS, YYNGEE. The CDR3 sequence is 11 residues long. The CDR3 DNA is TGTGCCAGCAGCTTCGCCGGGGAGCTGTTTTTT. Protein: CASSFAGELFF.

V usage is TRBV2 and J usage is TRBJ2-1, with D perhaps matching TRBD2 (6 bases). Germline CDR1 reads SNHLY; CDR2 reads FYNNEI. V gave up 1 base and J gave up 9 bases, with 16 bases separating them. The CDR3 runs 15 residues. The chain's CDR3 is CASSEGLGSTPEQFF. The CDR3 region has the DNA TGTGCCAGCAGTGAAGGACTAGGTTCTACCCCTGAGCAGTTCTTC. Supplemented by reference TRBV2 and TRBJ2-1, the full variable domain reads EPEVTQTPSHQVTQMGQEVILRCVPISNHLYFYWYRQILGQKVEFLVSFYNNEISEKSEIFDDQFSVERPDGSNFTLKIRSTKLEDSAMYFCASSEGLGSTPEQFFGPGTRLTVL.

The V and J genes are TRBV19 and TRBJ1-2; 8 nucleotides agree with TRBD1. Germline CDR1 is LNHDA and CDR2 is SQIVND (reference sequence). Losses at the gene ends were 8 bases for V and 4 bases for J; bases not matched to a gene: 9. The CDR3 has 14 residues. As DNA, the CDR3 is TGTGCCAGTGTCGACAGGGGCGAATCCTATGGCTACACCTTC. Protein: CASVDRGESYGYTF. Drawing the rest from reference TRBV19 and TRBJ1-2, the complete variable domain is DGGITQSPKYLFRKEGQNVTLSCEQNLNHDAMYWYRQDPGQGLRLIYYSQIVNDFQKGDIAEGYSVSREKKESFPLTVTSAQKNPTAFYLCASVDRGESYGYTFGSGTRLTVV.